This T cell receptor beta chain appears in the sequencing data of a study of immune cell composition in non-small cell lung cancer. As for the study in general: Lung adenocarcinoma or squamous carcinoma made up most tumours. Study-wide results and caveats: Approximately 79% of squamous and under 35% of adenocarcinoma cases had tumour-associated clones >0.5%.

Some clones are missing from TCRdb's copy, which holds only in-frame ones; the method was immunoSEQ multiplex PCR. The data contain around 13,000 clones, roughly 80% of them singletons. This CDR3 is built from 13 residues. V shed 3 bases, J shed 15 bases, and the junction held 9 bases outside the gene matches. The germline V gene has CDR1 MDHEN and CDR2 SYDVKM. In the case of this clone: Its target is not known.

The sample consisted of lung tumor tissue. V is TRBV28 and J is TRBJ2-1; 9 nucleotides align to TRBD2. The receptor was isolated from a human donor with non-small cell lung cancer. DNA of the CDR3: TGTGCCAGCAGTTTGAATACCGGGACTAGCTGGTTCTTC. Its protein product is CASSLNTGTSWFF.